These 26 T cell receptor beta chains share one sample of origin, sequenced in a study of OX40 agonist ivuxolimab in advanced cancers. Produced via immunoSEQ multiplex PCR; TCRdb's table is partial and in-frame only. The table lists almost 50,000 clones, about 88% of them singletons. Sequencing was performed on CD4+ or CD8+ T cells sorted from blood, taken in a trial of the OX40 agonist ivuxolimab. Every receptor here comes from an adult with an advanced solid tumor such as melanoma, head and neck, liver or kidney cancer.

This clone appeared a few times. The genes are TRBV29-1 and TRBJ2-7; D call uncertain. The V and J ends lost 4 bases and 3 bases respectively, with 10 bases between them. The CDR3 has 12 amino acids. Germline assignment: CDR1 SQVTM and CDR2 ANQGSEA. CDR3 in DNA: TGCAGCGTTGGAGTTGAGCGCTACGAGCAGTACTTC. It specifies CSVGVERYEQYF.

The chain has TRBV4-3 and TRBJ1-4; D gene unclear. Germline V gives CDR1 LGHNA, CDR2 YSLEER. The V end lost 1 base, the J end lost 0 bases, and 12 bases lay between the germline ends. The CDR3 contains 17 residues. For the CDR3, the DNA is TGCGCCAGCAGCCAAGGGAACATTTACGCAACTAATGAAAAACTGTTTTTT. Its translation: CASSQGNIYATNEKLFF.

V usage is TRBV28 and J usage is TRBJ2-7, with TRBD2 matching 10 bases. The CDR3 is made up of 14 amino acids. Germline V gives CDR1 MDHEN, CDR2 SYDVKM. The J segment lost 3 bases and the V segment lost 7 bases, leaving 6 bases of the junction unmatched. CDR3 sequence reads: CASMLSGRIYEQYF. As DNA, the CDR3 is TGTGCCAGCATGCTTAGCGGGAGGATCTACGAGCAGTACTTC.

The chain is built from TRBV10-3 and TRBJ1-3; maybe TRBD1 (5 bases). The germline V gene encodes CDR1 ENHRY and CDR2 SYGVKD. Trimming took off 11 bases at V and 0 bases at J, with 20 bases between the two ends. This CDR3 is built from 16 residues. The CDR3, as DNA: TGTGCCCTGAGGGGCGACCAGAGTTCCTCTGGAAACACCATATATTTT. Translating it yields CALRGDQSSSGNTIYF.

CDR3 nucleotide sequence: TGTGCCAGCAGTTTTAGCGGGGGCGAGCAGTTCTTC. It encodes CASSFSGGEQFF. The chain joins TRBV7-2 to TRBJ2-1; 9 positions agree with TRBD2. Germline CDR1 and CDR2: SGHTA and FQGNSA. This CDR3 contains 12 residues. With V trimmed by 6 bases and J by 10 bases, 4 bases remained unmatched.

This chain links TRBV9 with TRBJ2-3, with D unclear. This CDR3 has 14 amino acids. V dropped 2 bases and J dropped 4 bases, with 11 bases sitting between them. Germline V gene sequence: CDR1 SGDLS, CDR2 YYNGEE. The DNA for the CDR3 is TGTGCCAGCAGCGTTGACTCGGTGCCAGATACGCAGTATTTT. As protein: CASSVDSVPDTQYF.

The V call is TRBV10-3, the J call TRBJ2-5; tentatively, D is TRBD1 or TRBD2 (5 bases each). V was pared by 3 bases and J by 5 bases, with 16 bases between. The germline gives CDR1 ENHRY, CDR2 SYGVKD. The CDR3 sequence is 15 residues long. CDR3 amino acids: CAISETTGRGETQYF. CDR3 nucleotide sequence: TGTGCCATCAGTGAAACGACGGGACGAGGGGAGACCCAGTACTTC.

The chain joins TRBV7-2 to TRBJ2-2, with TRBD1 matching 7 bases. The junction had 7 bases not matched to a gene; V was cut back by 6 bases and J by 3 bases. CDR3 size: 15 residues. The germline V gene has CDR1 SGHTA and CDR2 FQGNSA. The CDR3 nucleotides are TGTGCCAGCAGTAGTCCGGGACAGCACACCGGGGAGCTGTTTTTT. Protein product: CASSSPGQHTGELFF. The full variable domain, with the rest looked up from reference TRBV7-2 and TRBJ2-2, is GAGVSQSPSNKVTEKGKDVELRCDPISGHTALYWYRQSLGQGLEFLIYFQGNSAPDKSGLPSDRFSAERTGGSVSTLTIQRTQQEDSAVYLCASSSPGQHTGELFFGEGSRLTVL.

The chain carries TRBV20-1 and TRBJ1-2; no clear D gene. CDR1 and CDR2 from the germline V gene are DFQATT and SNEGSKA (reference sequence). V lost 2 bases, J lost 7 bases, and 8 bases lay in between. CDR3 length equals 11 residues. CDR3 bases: TGCAGTGCTAGACCGGGGAGTGGCTACACCTTC. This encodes CSARPGSGYTF.

CDR3 coding DNA: TGTGCCAGCTCACAAATACCTAGCAATCAGCCCCAGCATTTT. Residues: CASSQIPSNQPQHF. The chain is built from TRBV18 and TRBJ1-5; D not certain. The CDR3 contains 14 residues. Germline loops: CDR1 KGHSH, CDR2 LQKENI. Trimming pared 4 bases from V and 0 bases from J, leaving 7 bases between.

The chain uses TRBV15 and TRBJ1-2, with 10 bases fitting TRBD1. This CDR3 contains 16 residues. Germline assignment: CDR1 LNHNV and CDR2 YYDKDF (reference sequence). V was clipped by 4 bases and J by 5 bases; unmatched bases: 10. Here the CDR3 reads CATSNPRQGAGYGYTF. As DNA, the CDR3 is TGTGCCACCAGCAATCCTAGACAGGGGGCAGGGTATGGCTACACCTTC. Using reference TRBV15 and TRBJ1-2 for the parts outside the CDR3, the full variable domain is DAMVIQNPRYQVTQFGKPVTLSCSQTLNHNVMYWYQQKSSQAPKLLFHYYDKDFNNEADTPDNFQSRRPNTSFCFLDIRSPGLGDTAMYLCATSNPRQGAGYGYTFGSGTRLTVV.

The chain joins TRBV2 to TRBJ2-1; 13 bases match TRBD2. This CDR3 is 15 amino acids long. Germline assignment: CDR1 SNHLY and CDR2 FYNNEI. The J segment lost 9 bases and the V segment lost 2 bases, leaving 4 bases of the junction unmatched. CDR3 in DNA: TGTGCCAGCAGTGAATCTAGGACTAGCGGGAGTGAGCAGTTCTTC. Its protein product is CASSESRTSGSEQFF.

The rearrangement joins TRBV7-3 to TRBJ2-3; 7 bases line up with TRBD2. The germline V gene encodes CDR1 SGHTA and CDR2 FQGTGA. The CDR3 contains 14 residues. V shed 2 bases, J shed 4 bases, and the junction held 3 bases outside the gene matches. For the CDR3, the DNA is TGTGCCAGCAGCTTAGGGGGGAGGGCAGATACGCAGTATTTT. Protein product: CASSLGGRADTQYF.

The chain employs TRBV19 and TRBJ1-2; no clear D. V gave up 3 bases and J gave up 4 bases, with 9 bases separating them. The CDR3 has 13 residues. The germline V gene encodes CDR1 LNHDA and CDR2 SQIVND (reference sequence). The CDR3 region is CASSMTVLYGYTF. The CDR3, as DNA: TGTGCCAGTAGTATGACCGTACTCTATGGCTACACCTTC.

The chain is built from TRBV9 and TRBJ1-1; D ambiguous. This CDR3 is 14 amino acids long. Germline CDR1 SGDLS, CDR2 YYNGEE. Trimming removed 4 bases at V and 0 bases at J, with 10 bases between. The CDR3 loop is CASSPRSLNTEAFF. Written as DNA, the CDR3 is TGTGCCAGCAGCCCCCGCAGTTTGAACACTGAAGCTTTCTTT. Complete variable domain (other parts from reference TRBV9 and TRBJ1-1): DSGVTQTPKHLITATGQRVTLRCSPRSGDLSVYWYQQSLDQGLQFLIQYYNGEERAKGNILERFSAQQFPDLHSELNLSSLELGDSALYFCASSPRSLNTEAFFGQGTRLTVV.

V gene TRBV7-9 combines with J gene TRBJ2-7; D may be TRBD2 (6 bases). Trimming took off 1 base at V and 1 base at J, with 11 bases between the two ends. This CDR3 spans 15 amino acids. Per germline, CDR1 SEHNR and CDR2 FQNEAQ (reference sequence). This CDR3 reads CASSLVSGRSYEQYF. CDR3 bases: TGTGCCAGCAGCTTAGTTAGCGGCAGATCCTACGAGCAGTACTTC.

DNA of the CDR3: TGTGCCAGCAGCTCATTAGGCCGATCTGGGGCATATCGCTACACCTTC. Its protein product is CASSSLGRSGAYRYTF. The chain combines TRBV7-8 with TRBJ1-2; D perhaps matches TRBD1 (5 bases). The CDR3 runs 16 residues. V lost 4 bases, J lost 9 bases, and 24 bases lay in between. Germline CDR1 reads SGHVS; CDR2 reads FQNEAQ.

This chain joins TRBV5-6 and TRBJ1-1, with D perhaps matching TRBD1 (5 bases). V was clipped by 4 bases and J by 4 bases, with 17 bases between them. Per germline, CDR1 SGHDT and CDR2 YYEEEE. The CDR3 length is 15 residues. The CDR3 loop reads CASSDDLGGSTEAFF. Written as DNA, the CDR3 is TGTGCCAGCAGCGACGATTTGGGGGGGAGCACTGAAGCTTTCTTT.

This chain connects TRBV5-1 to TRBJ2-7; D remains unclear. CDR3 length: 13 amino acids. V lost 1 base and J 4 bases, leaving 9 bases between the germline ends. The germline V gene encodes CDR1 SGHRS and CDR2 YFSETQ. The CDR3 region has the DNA TGCGCCAGCAGCTTGAAAGCCCAGTACGAGCAGTACTTC. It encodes CASSLKAQYEQYF.

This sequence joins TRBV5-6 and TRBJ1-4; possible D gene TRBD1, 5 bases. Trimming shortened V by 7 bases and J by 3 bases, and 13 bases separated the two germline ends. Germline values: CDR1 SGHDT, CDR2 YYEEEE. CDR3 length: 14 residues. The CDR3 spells CASRGKRSNEKLFF. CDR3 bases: TGTGCCAGCCGGGGGAAAAGGTCTAATGAAAAACTGTTTTTT.

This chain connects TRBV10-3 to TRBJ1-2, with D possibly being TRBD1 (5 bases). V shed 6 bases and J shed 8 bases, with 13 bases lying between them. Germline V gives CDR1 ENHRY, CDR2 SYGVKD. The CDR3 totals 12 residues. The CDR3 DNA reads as TGTGCCATCAGGGGGACCGCCGAGGGCTACACCTTC. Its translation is CAIRGTAEGYTF.

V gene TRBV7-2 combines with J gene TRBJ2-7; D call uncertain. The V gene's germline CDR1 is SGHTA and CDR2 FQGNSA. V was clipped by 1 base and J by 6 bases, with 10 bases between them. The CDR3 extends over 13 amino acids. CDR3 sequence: CASSLGAQSEQYF. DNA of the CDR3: TGTGCCAGCAGCTTAGGGGCACAAAGCGAGCAGTACTTC.

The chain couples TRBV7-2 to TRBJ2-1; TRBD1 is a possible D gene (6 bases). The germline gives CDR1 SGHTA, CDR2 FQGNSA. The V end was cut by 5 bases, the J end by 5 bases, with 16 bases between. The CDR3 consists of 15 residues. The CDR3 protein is CASSTGPGENNEQFF. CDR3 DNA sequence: TGTGCCAGCAGCACCGGGCCAGGGGAGAACAATGAGCAGTTCTTC.

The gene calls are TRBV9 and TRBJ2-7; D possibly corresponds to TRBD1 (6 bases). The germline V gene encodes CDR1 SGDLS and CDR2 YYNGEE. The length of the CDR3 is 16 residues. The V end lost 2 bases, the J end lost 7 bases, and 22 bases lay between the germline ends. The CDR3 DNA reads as TGTGCCAGCAGCGTTTCGATACAGGGAAGGAGCGCTGAGCAGTACTTC. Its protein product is CASSVSIQGRSAEQYF.

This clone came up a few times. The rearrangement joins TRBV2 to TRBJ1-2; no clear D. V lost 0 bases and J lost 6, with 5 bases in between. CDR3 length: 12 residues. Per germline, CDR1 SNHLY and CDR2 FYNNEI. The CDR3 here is CASSEAVDGYTF. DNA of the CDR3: TGTGCCAGCAGTGAAGCGGTAGATGGCTACACCTTC. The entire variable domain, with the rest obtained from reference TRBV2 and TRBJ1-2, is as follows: EPEVTQTPSHQVTQMGQEVILRCVPISNHLYFYWYRQILGQKVEFLVSFYNNEISEKSEIFDDQFSVERPDGSNFTLKIRSTKLEDSAMYFCASSEAVDGYTFGSGTRLTVV.

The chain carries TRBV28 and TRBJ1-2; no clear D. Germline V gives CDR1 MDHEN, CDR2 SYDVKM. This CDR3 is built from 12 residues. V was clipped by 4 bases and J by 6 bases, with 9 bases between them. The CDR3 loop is CASSSSDNGYTF. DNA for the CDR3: TGTGCCAGCAGTTCCTCCGACAATGGCTACACCTTC.